This T cell receptor (beta chain) was sequenced during a study of OX40 agonist ivuxolimab in advanced cancers. The table came from immunoSEQ multiplex PCR; TCRdb's copy has only in-frame clones and leaves some out. Among more than 45,000 clones listed, 82% were seen once. In this sample, this clone turned up a few times. The CDR3 length is 17 residues. V was pared by 1 base and J by 6 bases, with 12 bases of the junction left unmatched. CDR1 is SGHNT and CDR2 is YYREEE in the germline V gene (reference sequence). The genes are TRBV5-4 and TRBJ2-1; TRBD2 matches at 8 bases. Material: CD4+ or CD8+ T cells sorted from blood, obtained in a trial of the OX40 agonist ivuxolimab. The TCR sequence derives from an adult with an advanced solid tumor such as melanoma, head and neck, liver or kidney cancer. The CDR3 is CASSLRAGANRPNEQFF. The CDR3, as DNA: TGTGCCAGCAGCTTGAGAGCGGGGGCAAACCGTCCCAATGAGCAGTTCTTC.